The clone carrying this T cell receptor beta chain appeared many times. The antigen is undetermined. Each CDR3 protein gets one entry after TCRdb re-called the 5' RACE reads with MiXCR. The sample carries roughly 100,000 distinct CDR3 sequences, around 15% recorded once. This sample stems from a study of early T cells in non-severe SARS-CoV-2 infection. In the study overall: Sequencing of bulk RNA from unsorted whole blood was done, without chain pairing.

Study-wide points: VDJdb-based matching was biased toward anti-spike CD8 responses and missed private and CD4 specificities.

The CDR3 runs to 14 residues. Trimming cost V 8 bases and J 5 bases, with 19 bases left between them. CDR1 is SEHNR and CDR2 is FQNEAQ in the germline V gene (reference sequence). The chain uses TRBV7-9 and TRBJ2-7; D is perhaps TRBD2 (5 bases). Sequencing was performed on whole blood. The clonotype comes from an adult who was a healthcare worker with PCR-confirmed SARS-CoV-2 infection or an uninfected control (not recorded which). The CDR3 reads CASAEAADGDEQYF. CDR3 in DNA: TGTGCCAGCGCCGAGGCGGCAGACGGGGACGAGCAGTACTTC.